This is a list of T cell receptor beta chains from one sample in a study of OX40 agonist ivuxolimab in advanced cancers. Profiled with immunoSEQ multiplex PCR; TCRdb holds only in-frame clones, not every one. Here the sample spans tens of thousands of clones, roughly 84% being singletons. This specimen was CD4+ or CD8+ T cells sorted from blood, taken in a trial of the OX40 agonist ivuxolimab. The receptors shown here come from an adult with an advanced solid tumor such as melanoma, head and neck, liver or kidney cancer. CDR3s include the opening cysteine and the closing phenylalanine or tryptophan. The D gene is left open where the match is weak. Part of the rows lack a size; the others show once, few, many or a class for expanded clones.

d_call	j_call	clone_size	v_call	cdr3_nt	cdr3_aa
NA	TRBJ2-3	once	TRBV4-3	TGCGCCAGCAGCCAAGATGCTTACACAGATACGCAGTATTTT	CASSQDAYTDTQYF
TRBD2	TRBJ2-1	NA	TRBV7-2	TGTGCCAGCAGCCGGGGGGGTAGCGGGAATGAGCAGTTCTTC	CASSRGGSGNEQFF
NA	TRBJ2-7	NA	TRBV7-9	TGTGCCAGCAGCTTAACTGCCTTACCGAGCTACGAGCAGTACTTC	CASSLTALPSYEQYF
NA	TRBJ2-1	NA	TRBV5-1	TGCGCCAGCAGCTTGGTGGGGGCCCCCTACAATGAGCAGTTCTTC	CASSLVGAPYNEQFF
NA	TRBJ2-7	NA	TRBV6-6	TGTGCCAGCAGTCCCATACGCAGACGTACGGAGCAGTACTTC	CASSPIRRRTEQYF
NA	TRBJ2-3	NA	TRBV6-4	TGTGCCAGCAGTGTCGTAGCGGCTAGCACAGATACGCAGTATTTT	CASSVVAASTDTQYF
NA	TRBJ1-1	once	TRBV20-1	TGCAGTGCTAGATTAAGGACTGAAGCTTTCTTT	CSARLRTEAFF
TRBD2	TRBJ2-1	NA	TRBV5-1	TGCGCCAGCAGCTTGACTAGCGGGAGGACCCAAAGGATCTTC	CASSLTSGRTQRIF
TRBD2	TRBJ2-3	NA	TRBV7-3	TGTGCCAGCAGCTCACGGACTAGCGCGGATACGCAGTATTTT	CASSSRTSADTQYF
TRBD2	TRBJ2-7	NA	TRBV4-2	TGTGCCAGCAGCCAAGACGGGCTAGCGGAGGAATACGAGCAGTACTTC	CASSQDGLAEEYEQYF
TRBD2	TRBJ2-5	NA	TRBV10-3	TGTGCCATCAGTGCTCTAGCGGGAGACGGGGAGACCCAGTACTTC	CAISALAGDGETQYF
NA	TRBJ2-5	NA	TRBV7-7	TGTGCTAGCAGCTCTGGGGGGTTGGAGACCCAGTACTTC	CASSSGGLETQYF
NA	TRBJ2-2	NA	TRBV5-6	TGTGCCAGCAGCTTGGTAGGTAGGAACACCGGGGAGCTGTTTTTT	CASSLVGRNTGELFF
TRBD2	TRBJ2-1	NA	TRBV9	TGTGCCAGCAGCTCACGGACTAGCGGGGTACGTAATGAGCAGTTCTTC	CASSSRTSGVRNEQFF
TRBD2	TRBJ2-1	NA	TRBV19	TGTGCCAGTAGTATTATAGCGGGGGGGCTTTATGAGCAGTTCTTC	CASSIIAGGLYEQFF
NA	TRBJ1-4	NA	TRBV4-3	TGCGCCAGCAGCCAGGGTACAGGGGAAAAACTGTTTTTT	CASSQGTGEKLFF
NA	TRBJ2-2	NA	TRBV28	TGTGCCAGCATTTACCCGGGGAGCACCGGGGAGCTGTTTTTT	CASIYPGSTGELFF
NA	TRBJ1-1	NA	TRBV11-2	TGTGCCAGCAGTACAGGGTTCCTCACTGAAGCTTTCTTT	CASSTGFLTEAFF
TRBD1	TRBJ1-2	NA	TRBV6-5	TGTGCCAGCAGCTCCAACCCCGGGACAGGGGATGGCTACACCTTC	CASSSNPGTGDGYTF
NA	TRBJ2-4	few	TRBV11-3	TGTGCCAGCAGCAAGGAGGGTGGCATTCAGTACTTC	CASSKEGGIQYF
NA	TRBJ2-5	NA	TRBV10-3	TGTGCCATCAGTGAGGCAGGGACACCTCGGGAGACCCAGTACTTC	CAISEAGTPRETQYF
TRBD1	TRBJ1-4	NA	TRBV5-1	TGCGCCAGCAACCCTTCCGGGACAGGGAATGAAAAACTGTTTTTT	CASNPSGTGNEKLFF
NA	TRBJ1-5	NA	TRBV7-9	TGTGCCAGCAGCCGGATTGGGGGTAGCAATCAGCCCCAGCATTTT	CASSRIGGSNQPQHF
NA	TRBJ2-1	NA	TRBV7-2	TGTGCCAGCAGCCCAACGCAATGGGGTTCCTACAATGAGCAGTTCTTC	CASSPTQWGSYNEQFF
TRBD2	TRBJ2-7	once	TRBV7-3	TGTGCCAGCAGCTTTAGACTAGCGGGCCGCGAGCAGTACTTC	CASSFRLAGREQYF
NA	TRBJ1-1	NA	TRBV29-1	TGCAGTGTTGGCATGACACTGAACACTGAAGCTTTCTTT	CSVGMTLNTEAFF
NA	TRBJ2-2	NA	TRBV4-3	TGCGCCAGCAGCCAAGATATGGGGGAGCTGTTTTTT	CASSQDMGELFF
TRBD2	TRBJ2-3	NA	TRBV13	TGTGCCAGCAGCCCGACTAGCGGGGGGTTTAGCACAGATACGCAGTATTTT	CASSPTSGGFSTDTQYF
NA	TRBJ1-1	once	TRBV5-1	TGCGCCAGCAGAGGGGGGAACACTGAAGCTTTCTTT	CASRGGNTEAFF
NA	TRBJ1-2	NA	TRBV2	TGTGCCAGCAGTGAGGTCAGGGACTATGGCTACACCTTC	CASSEVRDYGYTF
NA	TRBJ2-4	NA	TRBV9	TGTGCCAGCAGCGCCGGGGTAGCCAAAAACATTCAGTACTTC	CASSAGVAKNIQYF
NA	TRBJ2-3	NA	TRBV6-5	TGTGCCAGCAGTTTGGGACTCAACACAGATACGCAGTATTTT	CASSLGLNTDTQYF
NA	TRBJ1-1	NA	TRBV6-5	TGTGCCAGCAGTTACCAGGGGTCCGGTATCACTGAAGCTTTCTTT	CASSYQGSGITEAFF
TRBD1	TRBJ1-1	NA	TRBV7-2	TGTGCCAGCAGCCGGACGGGACAGATGAACACTGAAGCTTTCTTT	CASSRTGQMNTEAFF
NA	TRBJ1-2	NA	TRBV2	TGTGCCAGCAGTAACTATGGCTACACCTTC	CASSNYGYTF
TRBD1	TRBJ1-2	NA	TRBV7-2	TGTGCCAGCAGCTCAGGGGGAGGCTATGGCTACACCTTC	CASSSGGGYGYTF
TRBD1	TRBJ2-3	NA	TRBV6-1	TGTGCCAGCAGTGATCAGGGGGTTGGGTCAGGTACGCAGTATTTT	CASSDQGVGSGTQYF
NA	TRBJ2-7	NA	TRBV5-1	TGCGCCAGCAGCTTGGACGGCGCCTACGAGCAGTACTTC	CASSLDGAYEQYF
TRBD1	TRBJ2-3	NA	TRBV7-2	TGTGCCAGCAGCTCACAGGGGGCCCCCCCAGATACGCAGTATTTT	CASSSQGAPPDTQYF
NA	TRBJ2-7	NA	TRBV7-8	TGTGCCAGCAGCTTAGGGGGGGGCGGCTCCTACGAGCAGTACTTC	CASSLGGGGSYEQYF
NA	TRBJ2-2	NA	TRBV19	TGTGCCAGTAGTCCCCCATGGGGCGGGCCGCGGACCGGGGAGCTGTTTTTT	CASSPPWGGPRTGELFF
NA	TRBJ2-4	NA	TRBV5-6	TGTGCCAGCAGCTTGGAGGTAGTCAGTAACAAAGCCAAAAACATTCAGTACTTC	CASSLEVVSNKAKNIQYF
NA	TRBJ2-3	NA	TRBV11-2	TGTGCCAGCAGCTTAGATGGGGCAGATACGCAGTATTTT	CASSLDGADTQYF
TRBD1	TRBJ1-2	once	TRBV6-5	TGTGCCAGCAGGGCTCCGGGACAGGGGAAACGTGGCTACACCTTC	CASRAPGQGKRGYTF
NA	TRBJ1-1	NA	TRBV7-9	TGTGCCAGCAGCCCGAGAAACTCAGGGAAATCTGAAGCTTTCTTT	CASSPRNSGKSEAFF
TRBD2	TRBJ2-7	NA	TRBV7-3	TGTGCCAGCAGCCCCAACCTTAGCGGGAGGGGAGAGCAGTACTTC	CASSPNLSGRGEQYF
TRBD1	TRBJ2-5	NA	TRBV7-3	TGTGCCAGCAGTCGAGACAGGGAGGAGACCCAGTACTTC	CASSRDREETQYF
NA	TRBJ2-5	NA	TRBV6-1	TGTGCCAGCAGTGAAGTTGGGTGGACCCAGTACTTC	CASSEVGWTQYF
TRBD2	TRBJ2-1	NA	TRBV4-3	TGCGCCAGCAGCCAAGATTCCGGTAGCGGGGGATACAATGAGCAGTTCTTC	CASSQDSGSGGYNEQFF
NA	TRBJ2-2	NA	TRBV30	TGTGCCTGGAGTGTACTCCGGGATAGCACCGGGGAGCTGTTTTTT	CAWSVLRDSTGELFF
TRBD1	TRBJ1-2	few	TRBV6-1	TGTGCCAGCAGCAAAGGGACAGGGGACTATGGCTACACCTTC	CASSKGTGDYGYTF